This T cell receptor beta chain was recovered during a study of PD-1 blockade in mismatch repair-deficient tumors (dated by TCRdb to 2016 to 2017). Looking at the study overall: The trial enrolled 85 to 100 consecutive patients with more than ten mismatch repair-deficient cancer types between September 2013 and 2016, all previously treated and progressing. Tumor-associated T cell clones were tracked in the peripheral blood of patients responding to PD-1 blockade by deep sequencing of TCR CDR3 regions. Beyond this particular receptor, the publication reports: After pembrolizumab, tumor-resident clones, which were often undetectable in blood before treatment, expanded rapidly and then contracted, generally ahead of radiologic responses.

A word on this clone: Its antigen remains unidentified. There are no base qualities to consult, and no much larger clone falls within one base.

Mismatch repair deficiency in every enrolled patient was established by polymerase chain reaction or immunohistochemistry. A few patients who responded to pembrolizumab therapy underwent TCR sequencing. The phase II trial prospectively tested pembrolizumab PD-1 blockade in advanced mismatch repair-deficient cancers regardless of tissue of origin. Serial peripheral blood T cell samples were collected before and at multiple times after starting PD-1 blockade. The timing of each blood sample was reported as weeks after the first dose of pembrolizumab. Library creation used the immunoSEQ multiplex PCR assay. TCRdb retrieved this table from immuneACCESS and kept in-frame rearrangements only. Not all clones are present; in checked studies, unresolved V genes account for under half, and no reason is known for the remainder. This sample lists some 40,000 clones; roughly 88% were detected once. The biggest ten clones account for about 1% of the sample.

Its CDR3 holds 15 amino acids, cysteine through phenylalanine. CDR3 DNA is the only sequence kept; it has 45 bases, read in frame from the first base. The germline V gene encodes CDR1 SGHRS and CDR2 YFSETQ. The junction shows trimming of 5 bases on V and 4 bases on J, and the gene matches do not reach 6 bases of it. Sequenced material: PBMCs, taken roughly 40 weeks after starting pembrolizumab. The sequence links TRBV5-1 to TRBJ2-1, with 10 bases in between that match TRBD2. This TCR was recovered from an adult with mismatch repair-deficient cancer. The CDR3 reads as follows: CASRTTSGVYNEQFF. The sequence in DNA is TGCGCCAGCAGGACCACTAGCGGGGTGTACAATGAGCAGTTCTTC.